This T cell receptor beta chain was observed in a study listed by TCRdb under 2016. Sequences SEHNR (CDR1) and FQNEAQ (CDR2) are obtained from the germline V gene (reference sequence). From V the trimming removes 1 base and from J it removes 8 bases, while the gene matches leave 4 bases of the junction unaccounted for. Its CDR3 holds 14 amino acids, cysteine through phenylalanine. The only DNA kept is the CDR3, 42 bases in frame from the first base. A note on this clonotype: No antigen is known for it. Per-base quality was not reported, and no clone a single base away is much larger than it.

Library construction relied on RT-PCR. Sequencing relied on an Illumina MiSeq. TCRdb passed the public sequencing reads through fastp at Q25 and MiXCR, retaining productive beta sequences. Records with the same CDR3 protein are collapsed into one entry carrying the most frequent genes and DNA. This sample has about 680,000 distinct CDR3 sequences in its table, and 12% to 15% of those were observed once. The top ten hold 3.6% of the sample. In this chain, TRBV7-9 is recombined with TRBJ2-1; 8 bases in the junction line up with TRBD2. The receptor was derived from a female donor in good health, serving as a healthy control. The sequencing input was memory CD4+ T cells from blood. DNA sequence: TGTGCCAGCAGCTTAGGGGGACTAGGGTATGAGCAGTTCTTC. It translates as CASSLGGLGYEQFF.